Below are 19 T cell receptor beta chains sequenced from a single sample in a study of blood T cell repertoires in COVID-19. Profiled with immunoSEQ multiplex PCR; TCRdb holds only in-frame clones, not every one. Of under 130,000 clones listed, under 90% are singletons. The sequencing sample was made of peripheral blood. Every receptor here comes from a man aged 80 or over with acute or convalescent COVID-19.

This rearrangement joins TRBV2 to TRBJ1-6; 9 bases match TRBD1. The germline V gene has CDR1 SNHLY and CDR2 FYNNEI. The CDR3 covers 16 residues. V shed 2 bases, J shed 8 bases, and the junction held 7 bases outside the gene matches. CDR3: CASSEPGTGFDSPLHF. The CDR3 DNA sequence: TGTGCCAGCAGTGAACCAGGGACAGGGTTTGATTCACCCCTCCACTTT.

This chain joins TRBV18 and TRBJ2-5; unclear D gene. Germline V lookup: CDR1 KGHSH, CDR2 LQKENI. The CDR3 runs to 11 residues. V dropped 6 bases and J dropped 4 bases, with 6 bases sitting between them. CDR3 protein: CASSPGETQYF. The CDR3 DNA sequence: TGTGCCAGCTCCCCCGGAGAGACCCAGTACTTC.

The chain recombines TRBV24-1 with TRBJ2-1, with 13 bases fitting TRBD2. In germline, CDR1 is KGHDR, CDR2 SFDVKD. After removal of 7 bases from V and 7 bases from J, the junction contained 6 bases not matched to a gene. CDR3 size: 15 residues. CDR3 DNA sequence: TGTGCCACCAGAGGGACTAGCGGGATAGGTAATGAGCAGTTCTTC. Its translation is CATRGTSGIGNEQFF.

Written as DNA, the CDR3 is TGTGCCAGCTGCCGGATGGGCGCTGAAGCTTTCTTT. It specifies CASCRMGAEAFF. The chain is built from TRBV12-3 or TRBV12-4 and TRBJ1-1; D call uncertain. The CDR3 has 12 residues. Between the trimmed V and J ends, which lost 8 bases and 6 bases, there was a span of 13 bases.

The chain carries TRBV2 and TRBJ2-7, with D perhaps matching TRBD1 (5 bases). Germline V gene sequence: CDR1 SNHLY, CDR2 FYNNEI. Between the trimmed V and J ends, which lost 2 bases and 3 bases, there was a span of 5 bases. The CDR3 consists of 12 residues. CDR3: CASSERGYEQYF. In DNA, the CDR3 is TGTGCCAGCAGTGAAAGGGGCTACGAGCAGTACTTC.

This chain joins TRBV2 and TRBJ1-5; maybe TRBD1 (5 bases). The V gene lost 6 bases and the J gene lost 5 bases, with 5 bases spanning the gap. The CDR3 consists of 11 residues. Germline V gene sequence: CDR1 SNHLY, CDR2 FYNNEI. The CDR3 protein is CASSRDQPQHF. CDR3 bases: TGTGCCAGCAGCAGGGATCAGCCCCAGCATTTT.

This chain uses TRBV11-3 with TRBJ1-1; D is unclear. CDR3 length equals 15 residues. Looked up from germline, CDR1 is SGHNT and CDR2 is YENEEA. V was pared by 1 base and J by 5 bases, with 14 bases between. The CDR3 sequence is CASSLGYGEETEAFF. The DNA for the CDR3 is TGTGCCAGCAGCTTAGGCTACGGGGAAGAAACTGAAGCTTTCTTT.

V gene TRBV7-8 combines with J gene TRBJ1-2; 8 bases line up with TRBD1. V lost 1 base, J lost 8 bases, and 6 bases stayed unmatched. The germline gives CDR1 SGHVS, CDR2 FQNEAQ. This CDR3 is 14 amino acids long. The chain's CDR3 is CASSLGVRGQGYTF. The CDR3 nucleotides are TGTGCCAGCAGCTTAGGTGTCAGGGGGCAAGGCTACACCTTC.

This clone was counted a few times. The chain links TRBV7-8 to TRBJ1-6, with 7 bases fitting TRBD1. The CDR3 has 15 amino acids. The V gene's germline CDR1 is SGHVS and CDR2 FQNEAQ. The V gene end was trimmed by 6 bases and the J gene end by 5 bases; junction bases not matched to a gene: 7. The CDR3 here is CASSYGTANNSPLHF. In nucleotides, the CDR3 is TGTGCCAGCAGTTATGGGACAGCAAATAATTCACCCCTCCACTTT.

CDR3 loop: CASSDYLGDEQFF. The DNA for the CDR3 is TGCGCCAGCAGCGACTATCTAGGAGATGAGCAGTTCTTC. This sequence joins TRBV5-1 and TRBJ2-1; tentative D call: TRBD2 (5 bases). This CDR3 is 13 amino acids long. Germline V lookup: CDR1 SGHRS, CDR2 YFSETQ. Trimming removed 4 bases from V and 8 bases from J, with 13 bases in between. The entire variable domain, with the rest obtained from reference TRBV5-1 and TRBJ2-1, is as follows: KAGVTQTPRYLIKTRGQQVTLSCSPISGHRSVSWYQQTPGQGLQFLFEYFSETQRNKGNFPGRFSGRQFSNSRSEMNVSTLELGDSALYLCASSDYLGDEQFFGPGTRLTVL.

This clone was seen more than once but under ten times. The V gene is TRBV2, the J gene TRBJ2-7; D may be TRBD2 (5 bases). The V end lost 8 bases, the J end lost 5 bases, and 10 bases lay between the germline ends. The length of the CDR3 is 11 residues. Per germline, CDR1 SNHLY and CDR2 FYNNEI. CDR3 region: CASGLQNEQYF. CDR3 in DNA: TGTGCCAGCGGACTGCAAAACGAGCAGTACTTC. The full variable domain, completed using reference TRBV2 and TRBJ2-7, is EPEVTQTPSHQVTQMGQEVILRCVPISNHLYFYWYRQILGQKVEFLVSFYNNEISEKSEIFDDQFSVERPDGSNFTLKIRSTKLEDSAMYFCASGLQNEQYFGPGTRLTVT.

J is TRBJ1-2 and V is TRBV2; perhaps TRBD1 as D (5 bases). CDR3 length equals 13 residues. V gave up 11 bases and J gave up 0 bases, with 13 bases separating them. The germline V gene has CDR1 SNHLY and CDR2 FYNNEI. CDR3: CAATGLANYGYTF. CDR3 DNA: TGTGCCGCCACAGGCTTAGCTAACTATGGCTACACCTTC.

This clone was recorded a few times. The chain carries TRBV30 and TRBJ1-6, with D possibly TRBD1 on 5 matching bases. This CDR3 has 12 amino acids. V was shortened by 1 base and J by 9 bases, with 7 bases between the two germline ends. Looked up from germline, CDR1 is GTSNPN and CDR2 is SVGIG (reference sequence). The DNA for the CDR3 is TGTGCCTGGAGTGGACAGCCTTCACCCCTCCACTTT. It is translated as CAWSGQPSPLHF.

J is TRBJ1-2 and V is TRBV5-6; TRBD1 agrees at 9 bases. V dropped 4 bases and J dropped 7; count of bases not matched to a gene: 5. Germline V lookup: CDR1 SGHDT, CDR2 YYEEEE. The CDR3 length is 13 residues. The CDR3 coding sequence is TGTGCCAGCAGCCCCGGGACAGGGTTTGGCTACACCTTC. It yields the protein CASSPGTGFGYTF. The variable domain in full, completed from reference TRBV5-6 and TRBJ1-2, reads DAGVTQSPTHLIKTRGQQVTLRCSPKSGHDTVSWYQQALGQGPQFIFQYYEEEERQRGNFPDRFSGHQFPNYSSELNVNALLLGDSALYLCASSPGTGFGYTFGSGTRLTVV.

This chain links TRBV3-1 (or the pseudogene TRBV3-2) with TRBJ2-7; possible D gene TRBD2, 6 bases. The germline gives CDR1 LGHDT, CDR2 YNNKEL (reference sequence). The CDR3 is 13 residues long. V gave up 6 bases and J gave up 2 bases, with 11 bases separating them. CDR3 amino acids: CASSAPGAYEQYF. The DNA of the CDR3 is TGTGCCAGCAGTGCACCGGGAGCCTACGAGCAGTACTTC.

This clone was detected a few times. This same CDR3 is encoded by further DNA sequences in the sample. CDR3 coding DNA: TGTGCCAGCAGAGGACAGGGTGGCGAAAAACTGTTTTTT. As protein: CASRGQGGEKLFF. The chain joins TRBV28 to TRBJ1-4; 8 nucleotides agree with TRBD1. The trim removed 6 bases at V and 8 bases at J, leaving 5 bases unmatched. This CDR3 comprises 13 residues. Looked up from germline, CDR1 is MDHEN and CDR2 is SYDVKM.

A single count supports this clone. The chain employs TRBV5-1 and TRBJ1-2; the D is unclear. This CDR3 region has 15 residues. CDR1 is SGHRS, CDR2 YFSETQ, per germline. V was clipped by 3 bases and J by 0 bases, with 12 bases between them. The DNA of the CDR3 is TGCGCCAGCAGCTCCTCAGATACAGCTAACTATGGCTACACCTTC. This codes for CASSSSDTANYGYTF.

The CDR3 reads CSVEAGSSNSLFDTGELFF. The CDR3 region has the DNA TGCAGCGTTGAAGCAGGGTCTTCGAACTCCCTATTCGACACCGGGGAGCTGTTTTTT. The chain employs TRBV29-1 and TRBJ2-2, with a possible D match to TRBD1 (5 bases). The germline gives CDR1 SQVTM, CDR2 ANQGSEA. V was cut by 1 base and J by 3 bases, with 24 bases left in between. The length of the CDR3 is 19 residues.

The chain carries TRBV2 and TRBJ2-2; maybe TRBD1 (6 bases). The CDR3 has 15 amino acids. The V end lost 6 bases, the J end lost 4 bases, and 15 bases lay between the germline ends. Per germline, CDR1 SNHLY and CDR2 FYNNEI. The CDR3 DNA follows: TGTGCCAGCAGCACGGACAGAGAGATCACCGGGGAGCTGTTTTTT. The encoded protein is CASSTDREITGELFF.